This T cell receptor beta chain was found in a study of cytomegalovirus exposure and HLA in healthy donors. On the study more broadly: Some 85 million unique TCRs, all from HLA-typed donors, were included in an early release of the data.

Study results and caveats: Certain indistinguishable V segments, among them TRBV6-2 and TRBV6-3, were excluded.

Germline assignment: CDR1 SNHLY and CDR2 FYNNEI. The CDR3 is made up of 17 amino acids. V was shortened by 8 bases and J by 1 base, with 18 bases between the two germline ends. As for this clone: The antigen remains unidentified.

The PCR made use of 60 Vbeta and 13 Jbeta primers. Profiled with immunoSEQ multiplex PCR; TCRdb holds only in-frame clones, not every one. Here the sample spans about 190,000 clones, 87% being singletons. The sequence derives from a young man in good health and CMV-seronegative. Sequencing used PBMCs. This rearrangement joins TRBV2 to TRBJ2-6; D is unresolved. Here the CDR3 reads CASATEGFRSGANVLTF. The DNA of the CDR3 is TGTGCCAGCGCTACAGAAGGATTCAGATCTGGGGCCAACGTCCTGACTTTC. The full variable domain, in which reference TRBV2 and TRBJ2-6 provide the parts outside the CDR3, is EPEVTQTPSHQVTQMGQEVILRCVPISNHLYFYWYRQILGQKVEFLVSFYNNEISEKSEIFDDQFSVERPDGSNFTLKIRSTKLEDSAMYFCASATEGFRSGANVLTFGAGSRLTVL.